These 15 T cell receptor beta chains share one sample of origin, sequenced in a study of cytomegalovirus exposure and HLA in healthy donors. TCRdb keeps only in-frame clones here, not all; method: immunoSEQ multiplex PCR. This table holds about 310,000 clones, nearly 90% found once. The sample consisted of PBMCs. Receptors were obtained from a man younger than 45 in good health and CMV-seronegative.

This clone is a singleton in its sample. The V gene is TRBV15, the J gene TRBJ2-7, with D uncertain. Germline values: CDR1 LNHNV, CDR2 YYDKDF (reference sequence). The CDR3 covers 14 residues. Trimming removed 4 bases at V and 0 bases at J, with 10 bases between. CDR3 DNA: TGTGCCACCAGCACCATGCACGGCTCCTACGAGCAGTACTTC. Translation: CATSTMHGSYEQYF.

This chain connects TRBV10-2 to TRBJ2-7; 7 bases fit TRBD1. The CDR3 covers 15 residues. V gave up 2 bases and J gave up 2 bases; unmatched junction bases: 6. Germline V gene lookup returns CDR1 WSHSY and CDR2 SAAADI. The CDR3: CASSEIKGATYEQYF. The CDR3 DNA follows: TGCGCCAGCAGTGAGATCAAGGGGGCCACCTACGAGCAGTACTTC.

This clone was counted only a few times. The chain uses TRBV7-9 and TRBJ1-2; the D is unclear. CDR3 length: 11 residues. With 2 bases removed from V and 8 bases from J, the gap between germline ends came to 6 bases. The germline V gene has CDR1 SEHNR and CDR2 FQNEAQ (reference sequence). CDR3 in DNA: TGTGCCAGCAGCTTAACGGGAGGCTACACCTTC. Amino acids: CASSLTGGYTF.

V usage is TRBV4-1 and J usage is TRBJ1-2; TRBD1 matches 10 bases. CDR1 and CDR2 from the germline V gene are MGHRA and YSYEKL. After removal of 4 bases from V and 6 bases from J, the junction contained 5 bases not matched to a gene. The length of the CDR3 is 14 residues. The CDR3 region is CASSLFGQGDGYTF. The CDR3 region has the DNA TGCGCCAGCAGCCTCTTCGGACAGGGGGATGGCTACACCTTC.

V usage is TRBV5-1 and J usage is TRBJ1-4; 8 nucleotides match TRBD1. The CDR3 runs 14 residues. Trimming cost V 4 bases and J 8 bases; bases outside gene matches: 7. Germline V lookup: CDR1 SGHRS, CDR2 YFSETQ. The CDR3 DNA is TGCGCCAGCAGCCCGGACAGGGCGCAAGAAAAACTGTTTTTT. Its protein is CASSPDRAQEKLFF.

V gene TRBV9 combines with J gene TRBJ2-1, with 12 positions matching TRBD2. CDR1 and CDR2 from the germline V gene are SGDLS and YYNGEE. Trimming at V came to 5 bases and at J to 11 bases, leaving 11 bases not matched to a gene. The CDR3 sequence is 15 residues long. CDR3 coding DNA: TGTGCCAGCAGATCTGGACTAGCGGGGTCCTTTCAGCAGTTCTTC. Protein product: CASRSGLAGSFQQFF. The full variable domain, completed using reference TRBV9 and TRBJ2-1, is DSGVTQTPKHLITATGQRVTLRCSPRSGDLSVYWYQQSLDQGLQFLIQYYNGEERAKGNILERFSAQQFPDLHSELNLSSLELGDSALYFCASRSGLAGSFQQFFGPGTRLTVL.

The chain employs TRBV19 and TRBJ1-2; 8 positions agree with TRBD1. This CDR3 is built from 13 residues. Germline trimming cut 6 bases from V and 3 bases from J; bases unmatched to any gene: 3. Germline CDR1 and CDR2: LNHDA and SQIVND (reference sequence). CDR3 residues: CASSAGGYYGYTF. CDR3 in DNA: TGTGCCAGTAGCGCAGGGGGCTACTATGGCTACACCTTC.

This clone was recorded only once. The CDR3 reads CASTWAESLHYNEQFF. CDR3 nucleotide sequence: TGTGCCAGCACCTGGGCAGAGTCCCTTCACTACAATGAGCAGTTCTTC. The chain combines TRBV9 with TRBJ2-1; no reliable D call. Germline V gene sequence: CDR1 SGDLS, CDR2 YYNGEE. CDR3 length: 16 amino acids. The V gene lost 6 bases and the J gene lost 3 bases, with 19 bases spanning the gap. Together with reference TRBV9 and TRBJ2-1, the CDR3 gives the full variable domain: DSGVTQTPKHLITATGQRVTLRCSPRSGDLSVYWYQQSLDQGLQFLIQYYNGEERAKGNILERFSAQQFPDLHSELNLSSLELGDSALYFCASTWAESLHYNEQFFGPGTRLTVL.

CDR3 in DNA: TGTGCCAGCAGCAGGACTAGCGGGGGGCCAGCCACCGGGGAGCTGTTTTTT. It is translated as CASSRTSGGPATGELFF. The chain employs TRBV5-4 and TRBJ2-2, with TRBD2 matching 14 bases. This CDR3 region has 17 residues. The V segment lost 4 bases and the J segment 4 bases; nucleotides outside the gene matches: 6. The germline gives CDR1 SGHNT, CDR2 YYREEE (reference sequence).

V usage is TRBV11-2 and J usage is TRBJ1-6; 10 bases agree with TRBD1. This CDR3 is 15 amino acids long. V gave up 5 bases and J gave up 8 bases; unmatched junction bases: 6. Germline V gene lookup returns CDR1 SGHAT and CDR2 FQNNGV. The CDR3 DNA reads TGTGCCAGCAGCCCCCCCGGGACAGGGGATTCACCCCTCCACTTT. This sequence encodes CASSPPGTGDSPLHF. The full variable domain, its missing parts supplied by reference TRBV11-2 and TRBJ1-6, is EAGVAQSPRYKIIEKRQSVAFWCNPISGHATLYWYQQILGQGPKLLIQFQNNGVVDDSQLPKDRFSAERLKGVDSTLKIQPAKLEDSAVYLCASSPPGTGDSPLHFGNGTRLTVT.

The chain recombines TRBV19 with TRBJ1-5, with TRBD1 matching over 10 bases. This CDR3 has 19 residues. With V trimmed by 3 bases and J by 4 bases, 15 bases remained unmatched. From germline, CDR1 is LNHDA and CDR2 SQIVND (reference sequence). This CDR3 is CASSMAGTGAGFFNQPQHF. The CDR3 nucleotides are TGTGCCAGTAGTATGGCCGGGACAGGGGCCGGATTCTTTAATCAGCCCCAGCATTTT.

This CDR3 reads CASSLLSGGRETEAFF. CDR3 coding DNA: TGTGCCAGCAGCTTGCTATCGGGGGGGCGAGAGACTGAAGCTTTCTTT. The rearrangement links TRBV5-4 to TRBJ1-1, with D possibly being TRBD1 (6 bases). Germline V gene data show CDR1 as SGHNT and CDR2 as YYREEE (reference sequence). The V gene lost 1 base and the J gene lost 5 bases, with 18 bases spanning the gap. The CDR3 has 16 residues.

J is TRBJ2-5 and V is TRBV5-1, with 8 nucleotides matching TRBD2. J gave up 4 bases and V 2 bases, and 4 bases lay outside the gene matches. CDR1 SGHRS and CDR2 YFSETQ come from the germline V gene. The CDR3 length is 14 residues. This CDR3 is CASSLGGGRETQYF. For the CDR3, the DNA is TGCGCCAGCAGCTTAGGCGGGGGGAGAGAGACCCAGTACTTC.

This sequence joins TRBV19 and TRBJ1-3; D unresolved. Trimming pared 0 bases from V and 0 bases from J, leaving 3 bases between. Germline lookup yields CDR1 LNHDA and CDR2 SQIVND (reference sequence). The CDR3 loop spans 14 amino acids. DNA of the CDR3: TGTGCCAGTAGTATAGACAGCTCTGGAAACACCATATATTTT. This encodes CASSIDSSGNTIYF.

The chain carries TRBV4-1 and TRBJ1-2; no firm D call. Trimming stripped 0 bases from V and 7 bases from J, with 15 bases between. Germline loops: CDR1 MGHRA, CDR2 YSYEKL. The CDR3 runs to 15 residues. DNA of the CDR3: TGCGCCAGCAGCCAAGAGTCAGCGAGGGTCAGTGGCTACACCTTC. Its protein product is CASSQESARVSGYTF.